Sequencing of this T cell receptor beta chain was carried out in a study of identical twins (dated by TCRdb to 2016 to 2018). Regarding the study in general: TCR alpha and beta repertoires from monozygotic twins, unrelated adults of various ages and cord blood were deep-sequenced to test whether fetal clonotypes persist. Replicate twin experiments were performed at different times using different library preparation protocols to rule out contamination.

Libraries were prepared through 5' RACE. Data came from an Illumina HiSeq 2000. Template switching added a universal primer binding site, and the final cDNA carried a unique molecular identifier that allowed TCR cDNA molecules to be counted accurately. Specific primers in the conserved constant-segment region were used to synthesize first-strand cDNA for TCR alpha and beta chains. To control for contamination, every cDNA library carried two barcodes: a SMART-Mk sample barcode plus Illumina barcodes. TruSeq adapter sequences along with Illumina sample barcodes were introduced in two successive PCR steps. Sequencing of the TCR alpha and beta cDNA libraries was done on the Illumina HiSeq platform using custom primers. The study's processing was this. MiGEC was used to process raw reads and extract unique molecular identifiers, and MiXCR was used to find CDR3 positions. For each individual, recombination models were inferred using an EM algorithm with the repgenHMM and IGoR tools. The tcR package in R was used for shared clonotype analysis, with sharing normalized by the product of cloneset sizes. Out-of-frame nonproductive sequences were analyzed to study raw recombination free of thymic and clonal selection effects. TCRdb applied fastp at Q25 and MiXCR to the public reads, then kept only in-frame beta chains. Each record represents a unique CDR3 protein, reported with the most common genes and DNA among its rows. These V and J calls derive from TCRdb rather than the authors' analysis. In this sample the table shows more than 400,000 distinct CDR3 sequences, approximately 14% of which occur a single time. The top ten hold roughly 0.43% of the sample.

On this clonotype: Its antigen remains unidentified. The sample holds no much larger clone one base away, and base qualities are not on file.

Only healthy Caucasian donors were included. Three pairs of female monozygotic twins, all aged 18 to 29 years, were included in the twin cohort. Positive isolation kits from Invitrogen were used to isolate the CD4+ and CD8+ T cell populations. Paper-wide results and their limitations: Abundant cord blood beta clonotypes had fewer insertions, young adult naive repertoires showed a similar but weaker trend, and memory repertoires showed no such trend. Out-of-frame TCR alpha sharing in monozygotic twins was systematically underestimated by recombination models, whereas sharing between unrelated individuals was in agreement with the recombination models. Compared with coincidental sharing between unrelated individuals, out-of-frame TCR alpha sequences shared between twins had an excess of sequences with low generation probability. Because the same donors could not be followed over many years, the conclusions depended on cross-sectional statistical analysis. Excess twin sharing in beta out-of-frame sequences was weaker because fewer shared sequences lowered the signal-to-noise ratio. Invariant T cells such as MAIT and iNKT could partly confound zero-insertion analyses, although diverse VJ usage argued against such confounding for most clonotypes.

Sequences ENHRY (CDR1) and SYGVKD (CDR2) are obtained from the germline V gene. The junction shows trimming of 10 bases on V and 5 bases on J, plus 17 bases between the germline ends. The CDR3 starts with the cysteine, ends with the phenylalanine, and has 13 residues. Kept here is only the CDR3 DNA, which spans 39 bases and is read in frame from base 1. Another study also made use of these data, one on yellow fever vaccine responses in identical twins. As described in the second report: According to the authors, the vaccine-induced T cell response in identical twins seemed to be partly convergent and partly specific to each individual. The study precisely tracked vaccine-responding T cell clones in identical twins.

This sequence was found in a woman younger than 30 in good health. Material for sequencing was CD4+ T cells sorted from blood. This receptor chain uses TRBV10-3 and TRBJ1-1; perhaps TRBD1 is the D gene, with 6 bases matching. For the CDR3, the sequence is CATGGGGSTEAFF. The sequenced DNA: TGTGCCACGGGAGGGGGGGGCTCGACTGAAGCTTTCTTT.